The 8 T cell receptor beta chains given below trace back to one sample, sequenced in a study of control samples from healthy donors and cancer patients. Measured with immunoSEQ multiplex PCR; TCRdb has only the in-frame clones, and not every one. The data hold about 230,000 clones, with approximately 80% observed a single time. Specimen: PBMCs. The receptors come from an older woman with lung cancer.

The chain's CDR3 is CASSLNRGSTEAFF. The CDR3 coding sequence is TGTGCCAGCAGTTTAAACAGGGGTAGTACTGAAGCTTTCTTT. The rearrangement joins TRBV27 to TRBJ1-1; 7 bases line up with TRBD1. Germline V gene sequence: CDR1 MNHEY, CDR2 SMNVEV (reference sequence). V trimming: 2 bases; J trimming: 5 bases; junction bases outside the gene matches: 5. This CDR3 is 14 amino acids long.

The chain links TRBV3-1 (or the pseudogene TRBV3-2) to TRBJ1-3, with TRBD1 matching 10 bases. The CDR3 is made up of 15 amino acids. Trimming cost V 4 bases and J 0 bases; bases outside gene matches: 0. Germline lookup yields CDR1 LGHDT and CDR2 YNNKEL (reference sequence). In DNA form, the CDR3 reads TGTGCCAGCAGCCGGACAGGGGGCTCTGGAAACACCATATATTTT. It is translated as CASSRTGGSGNTIYF.

The chain couples TRBV5-5 to TRBJ1-4; D unclear. Trimming stripped 3 bases from V and 8 bases from J, with 17 bases between. Germline V gene sequence: CDR1 SGHKS, CDR2 YYEKEE (reference sequence). This CDR3 comprises 15 residues. Written as DNA, the CDR3 is TGTGCCAGCAGCTCCCTCGGGAGACCTTTGGAAAAACTGTTTTTT. Translating it yields CASSSLGRPLEKLFF.

The V call is TRBV6-2 or TRBV6-3, the J call TRBJ1-1; 9 positions match TRBD1. V lost 6 bases to trimming and J lost 2 bases; unmatched junction nucleotides: 13. The CDR3 length is 17 residues. Per the germline V gene, CDR1 is MNHEY and CDR2 is SVGEGT. CDR3: CASSPPGQGALNTEAFF. As DNA, the CDR3 is TGTGCCAGCAGCCCCCCGGGACAGGGCGCTCTTAACACTGAAGCTTTCTTT.

This chain uses TRBV10-1 with TRBJ2-1; the match to TRBD2 covers 7 bases. Germline trimming cut 3 bases from V and 13 bases from J; bases unmatched to any gene: 12. The CDR3 extends over 14 amino acids. Germline V CDR1 and CDR2: WNHNN, SYGVQD (reference sequence). CDR3 in amino acids: CASSDYIRAGAQFF. The CDR3 DNA reads as TGCGCCAGCAGTGACTATATTCGGGCGGGAGCCCAGTTCTTC.

The chain combines TRBV27 with TRBJ2-6, with 9 bases matching TRBD1. J gave up 0 bases and V 5 bases, and 5 bases lay outside the gene matches. Germline V gives CDR1 MNHEY, CDR2 SMNVEV (reference sequence). CDR3 length equals 17 residues. Here the CDR3 reads CASSRQGVISGANVLTF. CDR3 DNA sequence: TGTGCCAGCAGTAGACAGGGGGTAATCTCTGGGGCCAACGTCCTGACTTTC.

J is TRBJ1-2 and V is TRBV7-8, with D tentatively TRBD1 (5 bases). The CDR3 is 14 amino acids. V lost 0 bases and J 4 bases, leaving 9 bases between the germline ends. CDR1 is SGHVS, CDR2 FQNEAQ, per germline. CDR3 sequence (DNA): TGTGCCAGCAGCTTAGCGGGGGATTTCTATGGCTACACCTTC. Translated: CASSLAGDFYGYTF. The full variable domain, completed using reference TRBV7-8 and TRBJ1-2, is GAGVSQSPRYKVAKRGQDVALRCDPISGHVSLFWYQQALGQGPEFLTYFQNEAQLDKSGLPSDRFFAERPEGSVSTLKIQRTQQEDSAVYLCASSLAGDFYGYTFGSGTRLTVV.

The chain employs TRBV15 and TRBJ2-5; D not certain. V lost 1 base, J lost 4 bases, and 4 bases lay in between. Germline CDR1 reads LNHNV; CDR2 reads YYDKDF (reference sequence). This CDR3 has 12 residues. The CDR3 region is CATSRGPETQYF. Written as DNA, the CDR3 is TGTGCCACCAGCAGAGGGCCAGAGACCCAGTACTTC.